The present TCR beta chain was sequenced within a study of OX40 agonist ivuxolimab in advanced cancers. Germline CDR1 is SGDLS and CDR2 is YYNGEE. With 0 bases removed from V and 9 bases from J, the gap between germline ends came to 10 bases. This CDR3 has 13 amino acids. Generated by immunoSEQ multiplex PCR, the TCRdb table keeps only in-frame clones and is missing some. This sample yields approximately 100,000 clones, of which roughly 91% are seen a single time; around 1.5% belongs to the top ten. The chain has TRBV9 and TRBJ1-3; D remains unclear. The clonotype comes from an adult with an advanced solid tumor such as melanoma, head and neck, liver or kidney cancer. Sequenced here: CD4+ or CD8+ T cells sorted from blood, sampled in a trial of the OX40 agonist ivuxolimab. Here the CDR3 reads CASSVDRRSTIYF. CDR3 DNA sequence: TGTGCCAGCAGCGTAGACCGCCGGTCCACCATATATTTT.